This T cell receptor (beta chain) came from a study of shared clonotypes between healthy human individuals (dated by TCRdb to the early 2020s). About the study as a whole: A few men and two women, aged 18 to 49 years, made up the cohort. For each donor, CD4 naive and CD4 memory were each run on three plates, CD8 naive on two plates, and CD8 memory on one plate. Blood TCR repertoires of five healthy adults were deeply sequenced to estimate repertoire size and the extent of clonotype sharing between individuals. Libraries were prepared and TCR repertoires were sequenced by different laboratories using diverse techniques, in order to increase sequencing depth and limit assay-specific biases. Between about 0.9 and 8.9 billion PBMCs per donor were obtained by leukapheresis.

As to this clone: There is no known antigen for this receptor. Per-base qualities were not stored, and no clone one base away is much larger.

V and J lose 1 base and 4 bases, and a span of 20 bases separates them. CDR3 length: 18 amino acids, cysteine to phenylalanine. Only the CDR3 DNA is retained, 54 bases long and in frame from the first base. Looking up the germline V gene (reference sequence) yields CDR1 LNHDA and CDR2 SQIVND. Using the deep immunoSEQ assay, TCR CDR3 regions were amplified from genomic DNA by multiplex PCR. Extracted genomic DNA from each cell subset was distributed evenly across all wells of several immunoSEQ 96-well plates, and each plate was treated as a replicate. For sorted subsets, each replicate PCR was loaded with 150 to 250 ng genomic DNA, equivalent to 32,000 or so T cell genomes. The purified libraries were quantified using a Qubit 3.0 fluorometer, sized with a Bioanalyzer 2100, and then quantified again using the KAPA Library Quantification kit. Every immunoSEQ 96-well plate was sequenced on a separate single-read 150-cycle Illumina NextSeq 550 flow cell. From the authors' description of their analysis: The immunoSEQ output contained only junctional sequences without quality scores, so filtering could not match that applied to full-length reads. To assign V/J genes and CDR3, sequences were annotated against IMGT germline references using PyIR, a Python wrapper for IgBLAST v1.9. Reads with weak V/J assignments (E-value above 1e-6), missing CDR3, stop codons, out-of-frame junctions, or ambiguous translated residues were removed. V3J clonotypes were defined by identical inferred V gene, J gene, and CDR3 amino acid sequence. Percentage overlap between repertoires was calculated by dividing the number of shared unique clonotypes by the size of the smaller repertoire. RTK rarefaction, the Chao1 estimator, and Recon v2.1 estimates of unobserved clonotypes were used to assess repertoire richness. For all TCRbeta clonotypes obtained by the gDNA method from several donors, generation probabilities were computed with OLGA. TCRdb mirrors the immuneACCESS table, restricted to in-frame sequences. Some clones are absent from its copies; in checked studies, under half trace to an unresolved V gene, and the reason for the others is unknown. V and J calls plus clone size are reproduced from that table; the DNA served to infer D and trimming. A total of about 2.4 million clones appear in this sample, roughly nine tenths of them only once. The top ten constitute 0.13% to 0.15% of the sample.

What the research found in general, with its limitations: Incomplete sequencing was indicated by rarefaction of sorted-subset datasets, despite the large sequencing depth. Estimated clonotype richness was generally larger for naive than for memory subsets. Based on pairwise subsampling, the degree of clonotype sharing among donors was expected to be affected by sequencing depth. Clonotypes shared by all four sorted-subset donors showed higher generation probabilities than non-shared clonotypes. Across a handful of donors, around 5% of naive CD4, roughly 3.5% of naive CD8, 2.3% of memory CD4, and over 0.35% of memory CD8 clonotypes were shared. Sampling was limited to blood, and TCR repertoires in tissue likely differ from TCR repertoires in blood. Because the study included only a small number of donors, the genetic and exposure-history diversity represented was limited.

Healthy HIV-negative adults with no recently reported acute infections or vaccinations were included as donors. Every donor was a Caucasian adult living in Nashville, Tennessee, USA. Magnetic negative selection was used to enrich CD4+ T cells, after which naive cells were positively selected on CD45RA and the negative fraction became the memory subset. Blood was collected by leukapheresis, and PBMCs were isolated by Ficoll-Histopaque density gradient centrifugation and then cryopreserved in liquid nitrogen vapor phase. Analytical flow cytometry was used to check the purity and quantity of each magnetically sorted T cell population. Each sorted fraction had its genomic DNA isolated and then quantified by UV absorbance on a Nanodrop 2000c.

This clonotype originated in a man younger than 35 in good health. The V and J genes are TRBV19 and TRBJ2-1; the best D guess is TRBD1, with 6 bases matching. The sequenced material came from naive CD4+ T cells sorted from blood. This specimen's cell subset or site label, interpreted: CD45RA+ positively selected. The nucleotide sequence is TGTGCCAGTAGTATAGTGTTTCCCCGGACAGTTTCTTACAATGAGCAGTTCTTC. It is translated as CASSIVFPRTVSYNEQFF.